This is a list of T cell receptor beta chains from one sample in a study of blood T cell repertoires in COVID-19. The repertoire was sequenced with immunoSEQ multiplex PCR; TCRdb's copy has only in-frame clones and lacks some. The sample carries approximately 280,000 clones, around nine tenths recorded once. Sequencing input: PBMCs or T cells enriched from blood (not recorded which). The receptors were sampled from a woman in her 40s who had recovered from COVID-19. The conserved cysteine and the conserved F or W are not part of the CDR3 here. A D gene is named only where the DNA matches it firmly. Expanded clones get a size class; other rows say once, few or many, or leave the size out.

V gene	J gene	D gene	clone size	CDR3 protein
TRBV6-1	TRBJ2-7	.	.	ASSEVREQY
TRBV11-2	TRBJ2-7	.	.	ASSSEQGYEQY
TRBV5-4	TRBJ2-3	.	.	ASSTAGLDTQY
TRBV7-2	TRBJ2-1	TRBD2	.	ASSLRTSGQF
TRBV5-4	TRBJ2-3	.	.	ASSLDNLGGTDTQY
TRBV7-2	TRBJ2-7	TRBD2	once	ASSKTSGSYEQY
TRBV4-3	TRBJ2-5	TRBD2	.	ASSPEVAGEGTQY
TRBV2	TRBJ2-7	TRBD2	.	ASSDRTSGSYEQY
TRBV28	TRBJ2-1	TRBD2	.	ASSSPGLAGVHEQF
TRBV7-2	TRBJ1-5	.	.	ASSLRAGVNQPQH
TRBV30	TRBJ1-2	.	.	AWSVHGGHGYT
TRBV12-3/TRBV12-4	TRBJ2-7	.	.	ASSLTRQYEQY
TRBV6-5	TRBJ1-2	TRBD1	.	ASKLTGDSGYT
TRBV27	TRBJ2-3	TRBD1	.	ASSRQGVTQY
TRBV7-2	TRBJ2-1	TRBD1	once	ASRPGTGALSYNEQF
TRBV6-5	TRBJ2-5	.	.	ASSSPGLKKTQY
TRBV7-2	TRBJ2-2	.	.	ASSPLIGRGRELF
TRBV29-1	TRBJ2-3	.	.	SVTEQGHTDTQY
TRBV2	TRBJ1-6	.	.	ASSEKYGVVGSPLH
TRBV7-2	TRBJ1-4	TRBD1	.	ASSWTGPNEKLF
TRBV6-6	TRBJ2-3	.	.	ASSYRERVTDTQY
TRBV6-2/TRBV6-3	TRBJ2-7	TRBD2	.	ASSSRPGLAGEPRSYEQY
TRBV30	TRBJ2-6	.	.	AWTGIGANVLT
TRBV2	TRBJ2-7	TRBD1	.	ASKGAGPFHYEQY
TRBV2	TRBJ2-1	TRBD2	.	ASSEYRDYLYNEQF